One sample yielded the 20 T cell receptor beta chains listed below, sequenced in a study of cytomegalovirus exposure and HLA in healthy donors. The primer mix had 60 Vbeta and 13 Jbeta primers. Assay: immunoSEQ multiplex PCR; the TCRdb copy retains only in-frame clones and omits some. The data hold 100,000 to 150,000 clones, with roughly 74% observed a single time. The sample comprised PBMCs. The receptors stem from a man in his forties in good health and CMV-seronegative.

The chain recombines TRBV7-2 with TRBJ1-4; D is unresolved. Germline loops: CDR1 SGHTA, CDR2 FQGNSA. V dropped 6 bases and J dropped 7 bases, with 12 bases sitting between them. The CDR3 is 13 residues long. The CDR3 reads CASRTDWTEKLFF. CDR3 in DNA: TGTGCCAGCAGAACGGACTGGACTGAAAAACTGTTTTTT.

The rearrangement joins TRBV10-3 to TRBJ2-1, with D possibly TRBD1 on 5 matching bases. V gave up 3 bases and J gave up 8 bases, with 11 bases separating them. The CDR3 totals 13 residues. Germline V CDR1 and CDR2: ENHRY, SYGVKD. CDR3 protein: CAISDQGSDEQFF. In DNA form, the CDR3 reads TGTGCCATCAGTGACCAGGGTTCCGATGAGCAGTTCTTC.

The genes are TRBV29-1 and TRBJ1-6; 9 bases fit TRBD1. The CDR3 totals 15 residues. Germline CDR1 and CDR2: SQVTM and ANQGSEA. Trimming removed 6 bases from V and 5 bases from J; junction bases left unmatched: 8. The CDR3 loop reads CSVSTGQGNNSPLHF. CDR3 coding DNA: TGCAGCGTCTCAACGGGACAGGGAAATAATTCACCCCTCCACTTT.

This rearrangement joins TRBV2 to TRBJ1-6, with 7 bases identical to TRBD1. This CDR3 spans 14 amino acids. The V gene end was trimmed by 2 bases and the J gene end by 7 bases; junction bases not matched to a gene: 2. From germline, CDR1 is SNHLY and CDR2 FYNNEI. This CDR3 is CASSERGRNSPLHF. DNA of the CDR3: TGTGCCAGCAGTGAAAGGGGGCGGAATTCACCCCTCCACTTT.

The chain uses TRBV7-8 and TRBJ1-1; D perhaps matches TRBD1 (5 bases). The V end was cut by 5 bases, the J end by 1 base, with 17 bases between. Germline V gene lookup returns CDR1 SGHVS and CDR2 FQNEAQ. This CDR3 contains 16 residues. CDR3 sequence (DNA): TGTGCCAGCAGCCGCACGCACGGGGGAGCGAACACTGAAGCTTTCTTT. This encodes CASSRTHGGANTEAFF. The full variable domain, completed using reference TRBV7-8 and TRBJ1-1, is GAGVSQSPRYKVAKRGQDVALRCDPISGHVSLFWYQQALGQGPEFLTYFQNEAQLDKSGLPSDRFFAERPEGSVSTLKIQRTQQEDSAVYLCASSRTHGGANTEAFFGQGTRLTVV.

This chain's CDR3 is CASSPQAGSYNEQFF. Written as DNA, the CDR3 is TGTGCCAGCAGCCCCCAAGCGGGGTCCTACAATGAGCAGTTCTTC. The gene calls are TRBV7-3 and TRBJ2-1; the match to TRBD2 covers 7 bases. The CDR3 runs 15 residues. Germline V gene lookup returns CDR1 SGHTA and CDR2 FQGTGA. V shed 5 bases and J 1 base; nucleotides not matched to a gene: 5.

The J gene is TRBJ2-1, the V gene TRBV4-3; TRBD2 matches at 10 bases. J lost 1 base, V lost 0 bases, and 3 bases had no gene match. The CDR3 is made up of 17 amino acids. Per germline, CDR1 LGHNA and CDR2 YSLEER. The CDR3 sequence is CASSQDLAGDSYNEQFF. CDR3 nucleotide sequence: TGCGCCAGCAGCCAAGATCTAGCGGGGGATTCCTACAATGAGCAGTTCTTC.

The chain employs TRBV7-6 and TRBJ2-7; possibly TRBD1 for D (6 bases). The germline V and J ends were trimmed by 4 bases and 4 bases, with 20 bases remaining between them. Looked up from germline, CDR1 is SGHVS and CDR2 is FNYEAQ. The CDR3 is 16 residues long. The CDR3 sequence: CASSSGQHRPWYEQYF. CDR3 nucleotide sequence: TGTGCCAGCAGCTCGGGACAACACCGTCCTTGGTACGAGCAGTACTTC.

With respect to this clone: An end of the junction does not agree with germline; a read error may underlie this. This chain joins TRBV30 and TRBJ2-6; TRBD2 matches at 7 bases. CDR1 and CDR2 (germline): GTSNPN, SVGIG (reference sequence). The CDR3 spans 17 residues. The CDR3 coding sequence is TGTGCCTGGGGGAGGGGACGAACCCAGGGAGGGGCCAACGGCCTGACTTTC. It is translated as CAWGRGRTQGGANGLTF.

V and J are TRBV7-2 and TRBJ2-7, with TRBD2 matching over 7 bases. Germline CDR1 is SGHTA and CDR2 is FQGNSA. V was clipped by 5 bases and J by 0 bases; unmatched bases: 7. This CDR3 region has 15 residues. DNA for the CDR3: TGTGCCAGCAGCCCACGGGGGGAGAGCTCCTACGAGCAGTACTTC. This codes for CASSPRGESSYEQYF.

The DNA of the CDR3 is TGTGCCAGCAGCTTCGAGTTCAATGAGCAGTTCTTC. Translated, it gives CASSFEFNEQFF. The rearrangement uses TRBV11-2 and TRBJ2-1; D gene uncertain. The CDR3 is 12 amino acids. V was pared by 3 bases and J by 6 bases, with 6 bases between. CDR1 is SGHAT, CDR2 FQNNGV, per germline. Supplemented by reference TRBV11-2 and TRBJ2-1, the full variable domain reads EAGVAQSPRYKIIEKRQSVAFWCNPISGHATLYWYQQILGQGPKLLIQFQNNGVVDDSQLPKDRFSAERLKGVDSTLKIQPAKLEDSAVYLCASSFEFNEQFFGPGTRLTVL.

The V call is TRBV4-3, the J call TRBJ2-5; 7 bases map to TRBD2. The CDR3 runs to 16 residues. Germline CDR1 and CDR2: LGHNA and YSLEER. The ends lost 2 bases at V and 5 bases at J; junction bases unmatched: 11. The CDR3 sequence is CASSQCCGGSRETQYF. DNA for the CDR3: TGCGCCAGCAGCCAATGTTGCGGGGGATCTCGGGAGACCCAGTACTTC.

The genes are TRBV9 and TRBJ2-1, with D hard to call. This CDR3 has 16 amino acids. Trimming took 4 bases from V and 0 from J, leaving 14 bases between them. Germline lookup yields CDR1 SGDLS and CDR2 YYNGEE. The CDR3 here is CASSSLSESSYNEQFF. In DNA form, the CDR3 reads TGTGCCAGCAGCTCCCTAAGCGAGAGCTCCTACAATGAGCAGTTCTTC.

The chain couples TRBV19 to TRBJ2-1; 8 bases align to TRBD2. From germline, CDR1 is LNHDA and CDR2 SQIVND (reference sequence). Unmatched junction bases numbered 4, after V lost 3 bases and J lost 9 bases. The CDR3 runs 13 residues. CDR3 coding DNA: TGTGCCAGTAGTATTAGCGGGGTGGGTGAGCAGTTCTTC. Amino acids: CASSISGVGEQFF.

The CDR3 protein is CASGEGTERQFF. CDR3 in DNA: TGTGCCAGCGGGGAGGGGACTGAGAGGCAGTTCTTC. This chain connects TRBV7-9 to TRBJ2-1; 7 bases map to TRBD2. The V segment lost 8 bases and the J segment 12 bases; nucleotides outside the gene matches: 10. The CDR3 consists of 12 residues. CDR1 and CDR2 (germline): SEHNR, FQNEAQ (reference sequence).

This chain joins TRBV28 and TRBJ2-7, with 9 bases aligning to TRBD1. The CDR3 is made up of 13 amino acids. Germline V gene data show CDR1 as MDHEN and CDR2 as SYDVKM. Trimming took 9 bases from V and 2 from J; bases not matched to a gene: 5. The CDR3 region is CASTRDRAYEQYF. CDR3 nucleotides: TGTGCCAGTACCCGGGACAGGGCCTACGAGCAGTACTTC.

This clone appeared a few times. This chain uses TRBV7-9 with TRBJ2-2, with TRBD2 as a possible D gene (6 bases). V lost 3 bases and J lost 1, with 12 bases in between. The CDR3 is made up of 16 amino acids. The germline gives CDR1 SEHNR, CDR2 FQNEAQ (reference sequence). The CDR3 sequence: CASSFRRGVNTGELFF. As DNA, the CDR3 is TGTGCCAGCAGCTTCCGGCGGGGAGTGAACACCGGGGAGCTGTTTTTT.

The V and J genes are TRBV18 and TRBJ1-2, with D possibly being TRBD1 (6 bases). The V and J ends lost 8 bases and 7 bases respectively, with 11 bases between them. The CDR3 has 11 residues. CDR1 is KGHSH, CDR2 LQKENI, per germline. The CDR3 is CASQQGPGYTF. In DNA, the CDR3 is TGTGCCAGCCAACAGGGACCTGGCTACACCTTC.

The chain uses TRBV6-5 and TRBJ1-2; 8 bases map to TRBD1. After removal of 2 bases from V and 2 bases from J, the junction contained 4 bases not matched to a gene. Germline loops: CDR1 MNHEY, CDR2 SVGAGI. This CDR3 is 15 amino acids long. CDR3 sequence reads: CASSYRGDRNYGYTF. The CDR3 coding sequence is TGTGCCAGCAGTTACCGAGGGGACAGGAACTATGGCTACACCTTC.

The rearrangement joins TRBV29-1 to TRBJ2-3, with D possibly TRBD1 on 6 matching bases. The CDR3 length is 12 residues. With 6 bases removed from V and 4 bases from J, the gap between germline ends came to 11 bases. The germline gives CDR1 SQVTM, CDR2 ANQGSEA. CDR3 bases: TGCAGCGTCGCATCAGGGGCAGATACGCAGTATTTT. Protein: CSVASGADTQYF.